The clone carrying this T cell receptor (beta chain) appeared a few times. CDR3 length equals 15 residues. Germline V CDR1 and CDR2: LNHDA, SQIVND (reference sequence). V lost 4 bases, J lost 4 bases, and 2 bases stayed unmatched. This specimen belongs to a study of blood T cell repertoires in COVID-19. Study summary: Whether acute or convalescent, the COVID-19 samples came from the United States, Italy and Spain. Sample material is recorded as cDNA or gDNA derived from T cells, B-cell-depleted T cells, or PBMCs.

Original analysis: Amplifying reference gene primers gave estimates of nucleated cell counts. Clones were read by immunoSEQ multiplex PCR, and TCRdb kept only the in-frame ones, dropping some. V and J calls plus clone size are reproduced from that table; the DNA served to infer D and trimming. This table has over 200,000 clones, 80% to 85% appearing once. Source material: peripheral blood. J is TRBJ2-5 and V is TRBV19; TRBD2 matches 14 bases. This sequence originates from a woman of 80 years or more with active or convalescent COVID-19. The CDR3 DNA is TGTGCCAGTAGTAGAGGACTAGCGGGAGGAGAGACCCAGTACTTC. This encodes CASSRGLAGGETQYF.